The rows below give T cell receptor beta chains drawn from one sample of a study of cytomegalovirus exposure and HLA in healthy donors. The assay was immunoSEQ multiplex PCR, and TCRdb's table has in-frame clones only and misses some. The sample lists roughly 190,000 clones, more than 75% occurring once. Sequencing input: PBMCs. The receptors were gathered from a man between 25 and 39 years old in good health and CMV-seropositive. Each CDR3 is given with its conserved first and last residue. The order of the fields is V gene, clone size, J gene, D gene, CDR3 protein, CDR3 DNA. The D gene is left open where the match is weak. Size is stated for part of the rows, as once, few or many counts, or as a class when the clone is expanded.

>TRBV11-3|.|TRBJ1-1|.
CASSFRDSRMNTEAFF
TGTGCCAGCAGCTTTCGGGATAGCCGGATGAACACTGAAGCTTTCTTT
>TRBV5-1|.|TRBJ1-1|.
CASSLVGHTTEAFF
TGCGCCAGCAGCTTGGTCGGACACACCACTGAAGCTTTCTTT
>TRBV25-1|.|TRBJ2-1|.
CASSPEYNEQFF
TGTGCCAGCAGCCCGGAATACAATGAGCAGTTCTTC
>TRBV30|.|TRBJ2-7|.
CAWSVLLGEQYF
TGTGCCTGGAGTGTACTTCTCGGCGAGCAGTACTTC
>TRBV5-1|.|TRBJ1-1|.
CASSLDLLRNTEAFF
TGCGCCAGCAGCTTGGATCTCCTACGGAACACTGAAGCTTTCTTT
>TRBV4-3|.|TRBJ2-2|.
CASSQANGLRSGELFF
TGCGCCAGCAGCCAGGCTAACGGATTGCGATCCGGGGAGCTGTTTTTT
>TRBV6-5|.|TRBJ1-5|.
CASSYSDGLGPQHF
TGTGCCAGCAGTTACTCCGATGGGTTGGGGCCCCAGCATTTT
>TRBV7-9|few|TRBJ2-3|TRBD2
CASSFGTRGDTQYF
TGTGCCAGCAGCTTCGGGACTAGGGGAGATACGCAGTATTTT
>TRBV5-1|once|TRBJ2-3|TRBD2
CASSLAGTSGRRDTDTQYF
TGCGCCAGCAGCTTGGCCGGGACTAGCGGGAGACGGGACACAGATACGCAGTATTTT
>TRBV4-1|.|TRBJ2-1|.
CASSQDQLYNEQFF
TGCGCCAGCAGCCAAGATCAACTTTACAATGAGCAGTTCTTC
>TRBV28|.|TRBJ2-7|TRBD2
CASSSGGLAKYEQYF
TGTGCCAGCAGTTCAGGGGGACTAGCGAAGTACGAGCAGTACTTC
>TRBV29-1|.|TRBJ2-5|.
CSVELETQYF
TGCAGCGTTGAATTAGAGACCCAGTACTTC
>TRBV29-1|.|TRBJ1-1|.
CSVDFREGEAFF
TGCAGCGTTGATTTCAGGGAAGGGGAAGCTTTCTTT
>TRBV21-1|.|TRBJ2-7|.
CAAPRGEPYEQYF
TGTGCCGCGCCCCGGGGCGAACCCTACGAGCAGTACTTC
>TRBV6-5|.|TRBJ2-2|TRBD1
CARTGDTGELFF
TGTGCCAGAACAGGGGACACCGGGGAGCTGTTTTTT
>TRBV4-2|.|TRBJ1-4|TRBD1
CASSQDGPAGDRGNEKLFF
TGTGCCAGCAGCCAAGACGGGCCGGCCGGAGACAGGGGGAATGAAAAACTGTTTTTT
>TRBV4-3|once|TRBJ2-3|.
CASSQVPTGDTQYF
TGCGCCAGCAGCCAAGTCCCTACAGGGGATACGCAGTATTTT
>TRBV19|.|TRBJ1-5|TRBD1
CASSQDRGINQPQHF
TGTGCCAGTAGTCAGGACAGGGGGATCAATCAGCCCCAGCATTTT
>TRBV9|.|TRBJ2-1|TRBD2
CASSVDLAGHNEQFF
TGTGCCAGCAGCGTAGACCTAGCGGGACACAATGAGCAGTTCTTC
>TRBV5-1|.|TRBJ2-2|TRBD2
CASGVGSGRAGELFF
TGCGCCAGCGGCGTAGGAAGCGGGAGGGCCGGGGAGCTGTTTTTT
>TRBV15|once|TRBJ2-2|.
CATSRPTGENTGELFF
TGTGCCACCAGCAGACCGACAGGCGAGAACACCGGGGAGCTGTTTTTT
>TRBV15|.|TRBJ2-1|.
CATSRDTGHYNEQFF
TGTGCCACCAGCAGAGATACAGGTCACTACAATGAGCAGTTCTTC
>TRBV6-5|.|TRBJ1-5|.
CASRGSRGASQPQHF
TGTGCCAGCAGGGGCAGTCGGGGGGCGAGTCAGCCCCAGCATTTT
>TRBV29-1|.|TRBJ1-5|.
CSVGSGFDSNQPQHF
TGCAGCGTGGGGTCAGGGTTCGACAGCAATCAGCCCCAGCATTTT
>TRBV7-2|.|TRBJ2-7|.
CASSLPGVWNEQYF
TGTGCCAGCAGCTTACCCGGGGTTTGGAACGAGCAGTACTTC
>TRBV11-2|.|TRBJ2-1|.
CASSLRGEVDEQFF
TGTGCCAGCAGCTTACGCGGCGAGGTGGATGAGCAGTTCTTC
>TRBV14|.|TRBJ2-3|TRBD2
CASSQVARLAGTGDTQYF
TGTGCCAGCAGCCAAGTGGCCAGACTAGCGGGAACGGGAGATACGCAGTATTTT
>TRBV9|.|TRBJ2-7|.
CASSAGTPYEQYF
TGTGCCAGCAGCGCTGGGACGCCGTACGAGCAGTACTTC
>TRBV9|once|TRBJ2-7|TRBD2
CASSVSGRGEQYF
TGTGCCAGCAGCGTATCAGGGAGGGGCGAGCAGTACTTC
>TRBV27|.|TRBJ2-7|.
CASGLHRDAYEQYF
TGTGCCAGCGGCCTACACCGGGACGCCTACGAGCAGTACTTC
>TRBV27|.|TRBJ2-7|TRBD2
CASGERAGGPREQYF
TGTGCCAGCGGGGAAAGGGCGGGAGGGCCGCGGGAGCAGTACTTC
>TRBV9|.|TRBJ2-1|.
CASSVGGSVNEQFF
TGTGCCAGCAGCGTAGGGGGTAGCGTGAATGAGCAGTTCTTC
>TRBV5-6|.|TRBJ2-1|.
CASSEPASSYNEQFF
TGTGCCAGCAGCGAGCCCGCGTCATCTTACAATGAGCAGTTCTTC
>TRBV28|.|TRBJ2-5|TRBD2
CASSLLLGLAGGRVQETQYF
TGTGCCAGCAGTTTACTTCTCGGACTAGCGGGAGGAAGGGTCCAAGAGACCCAGTACTTC
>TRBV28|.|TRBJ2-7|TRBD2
CASSLYPRLAGGPYEQYF
TGTGCCAGCAGTTTATACCCTCGACTAGCGGGAGGGCCATACGAGCAGTACTTC
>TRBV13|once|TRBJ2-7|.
CASMRGPYEQYF
TGTGCCAGCATGCGTGGCCCCTACGAGCAGTACTTC
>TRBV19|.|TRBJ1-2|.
CASSIAPTGRVISNYTF
TGTGCCAGTAGTATAGCCCCCACCGGCAGGGTGATTTCGAACTACACCTTC
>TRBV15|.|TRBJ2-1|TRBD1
CATSTPPGQPYNEQFF
TGTGCCACCAGCACCCCCCCGGGACAGCCCTACAATGAGCAGTTCTTC
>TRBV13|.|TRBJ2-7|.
CASSLGSYEQYF
TGTGCCAGCAGCTTAGGTTCCTACGAGCAGTACTTC
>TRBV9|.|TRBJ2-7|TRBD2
CASSVAGAGGGNEQYF
TGTGCCAGCAGCGTTGCGGGTGCGGGAGGGGGTAACGAGCAGTACTTC